These 15 T cell receptor beta chains were all obtained from the same sample, sequenced in a study of T cell changes during pregnancy in multiple sclerosis. The assay was immunoSEQ multiplex PCR, and TCRdb's table has in-frame clones only and misses some. The sample yields approximately 130,000 clones, about 96% seen once. This specimen was peripheral blood, taken after pregnancy. These receptors all come from a female donor with multiple sclerosis, enrolled in a pregnancy study.

This clone was seen a single time. V and J are TRBV5-1 and TRBJ1-4, with D tentatively TRBD1 (5 bases). Germline CDR1 is SGHRS and CDR2 is YFSETQ. Deletions cut 0 bases from V and 8 bases from J, with 17 bases between. CDR3 size: 16 residues. CDR3 loop: CASSLGSGRVGEKLFF. The DNA for the CDR3 is TGCGCCAGCAGCTTGGGTTCGGGCAGGGTGGGAGAAAAACTGTTTTTT.

This clone has just one count. The V call is TRBV7-9, the J call TRBJ2-4, with a tentative D call TRBD2 (5 bases). Trimming removed 1 base at V and 1 base at J, with 11 bases between. The germline gives CDR1 SEHNR, CDR2 FQNEAQ (reference sequence). The CDR3 has 16 residues. For the CDR3, the DNA is TGTGCCAGCAGCTTAGTGGGAGTTTGGGCCAAAAACATTCAGTACTTC. Translation gives CASSLVGVWAKNIQYF.

A single count supports this clone. V usage is TRBV15 and J usage is TRBJ2-1, with 13 bases aligning to TRBD2. The V segment lost 0 bases and the J segment 7 bases; nucleotides outside the gene matches: 3. Germline CDR1 is LNHNV and CDR2 is YYDKDF (reference sequence). The CDR3 contains 16 residues. The DNA of the CDR3 is TGTGCCACCAGCAGAGACGGACTAGCGGGAGCTAATGAGCAGTTCTTC. Amino acid sequence: CATSRDGLAGANEQFF.

The chain carries TRBV28 and TRBJ2-7, with a tentative D call TRBD2 (5 bases). The CDR3 contains 13 residues. Trimming took 6 bases from V and 2 from J, leaving 11 bases between them. Germline assignment: CDR1 MDHEN and CDR2 SYDVKM. DNA for the CDR3: TGTGCCAGCAGGGGCAGACTACCCTACGAGCAGTACTTC. Residues: CASRGRLPYEQYF.

This chain connects TRBV6-5 to TRBJ1-5, with D possibly TRBD1 on 6 matching bases. From germline, CDR1 is MNHEY and CDR2 SVGAGI. CDR3 length: 13 residues. V gave up 4 bases and J gave up 7 bases, with 11 bases separating them. The CDR3 is CASSSRGIQPQHF. The CDR3 nucleotides are TGTGCCAGCAGTTCCAGGGGTATCCAGCCCCAGCATTTT.

The rearrangement uses TRBV19 and TRBJ1-1; D might be TRBD1 (6 bases). The CDR3 has 14 residues. Germline-derived CDR1 and CDR2 are LNHDA and SQIVND (reference sequence). V was cut by 1 base and J by 10 bases, with 16 bases left in between. Here the CDR3 DNA reads TGTGCCAGTAGTATAGGGGAAACGGGGGGGCGAGCTTTCTTT. Its translation is CASSIGETGGRAFF. The full variable domain, completed using reference TRBV19 and TRBJ1-1, is DGGITQSPKYLFRKEGQNVTLSCEQNLNHDAMYWYRQDPGQGLRLIYYSQIVNDFQKGDIAEGYSVSREKKESFPLTVTSAQKNPTAFYLCASSIGETGGRAFFGQGTRLTVV.

The CDR3 DNA reads as TGTGCCAGCAGTTTTCGTCTAGCGGGAGTCACGAGCACAGATACGCAGTATTTT. Translated: CASSFRLAGVTSTDTQYF. The chain has TRBV27 and TRBJ2-3; 10 bases line up with TRBD2. Germline V gives CDR1 MNHEY, CDR2 SMNVEV (reference sequence). After removal of 3 bases from V and 0 bases from J, the junction contained 9 bases not matched to a gene. This CDR3 is built from 18 residues.

This clone was picked up one time. The V gene is TRBV5-1, the J gene TRBJ1-2; possibly TRBD1 for D (5 bases). The V gene lost 4 bases and the J gene lost 9 bases, with 22 bases spanning the gap. Germline V gives CDR1 SGHRS, CDR2 YFSETQ. The CDR3 is 15 amino acids. The CDR3 bases are TGCGCCAGCAGCCCCAGATCGAGCCGGGGGATAAGCTACACCTTC. Amino acids: CASSPRSSRGISYTF.

CDR3 nucleotides: TGTGCCAGCAGCGCCGGGACACTTAGCAATCAGCCCCAGCATTTT. It specifies CASSAGTLSNQPQHF. The chain employs TRBV7-8 and TRBJ1-5; D is possibly TRBD1 (6 bases). There are 15 residues in the CDR3. V was cut by 5 bases and J by 0 bases, with 11 bases left in between. Per the germline V gene, CDR1 is SGHVS and CDR2 is FQNEAQ.

V usage is TRBV15 and J usage is TRBJ2-1, with D possibly matching TRBD2 (6 bases). This CDR3 comprises 14 residues. Germline V gene data show CDR1 as LNHNV and CDR2 as YYDKDF (reference sequence). V was shortened by 5 bases and J by 5 bases, with 13 bases between the two germline ends. CDR3 region: CATSVVRTNNEQFF. CDR3 nucleotides: TGTGCCACCAGCGTAGTCAGGACTAACAATGAGCAGTTCTTC.

V gene TRBV6-6 combines with J gene TRBJ2-2, with a possible D match to TRBD1 (5 bases). This CDR3 spans 12 amino acids. CDR1 is MNHNY, CDR2 SVGAGI, per germline (reference sequence). Trimming removed 5 bases from V and 4 bases from J, with 5 bases in between. The CDR3 region is CASSRGTGELFF. The DNA for the CDR3 is TGTGCCAGCAGTAGGGGCACCGGGGAGCTGTTTTTT.

The rearrangement uses TRBV5-4 and TRBJ2-1; 9 bases agree with TRBD2. Trimming cost V 3 bases and J 7 bases; bases outside gene matches: 8. Germline CDR1 is SGHNT and CDR2 is YYREEE (reference sequence). The CDR3 contains 15 residues. This CDR3 reads CASSSAGGPWNEQFF. In nucleotides, the CDR3 is TGTGCCAGCAGCTCTGCGGGAGGGCCTTGGAATGAGCAGTTCTTC.

V and J are TRBV5-1 and TRBJ2-1, with 10 bases matching TRBD2. The CDR3 spans 15 residues. The germline V gene encodes CDR1 SGHRS and CDR2 YFSETQ. V shed 3 bases, J shed 5 bases, and the junction held 5 bases outside the gene matches. CDR3 in DNA: TGCGCCAGCAGCTCCGGACTAGCGGAGAACAATGAGCAGTTCTTC. The encoded protein is CASSSGLAENNEQFF. Variable domain in full (rest from reference TRBV5-1 and TRBJ2-1): KAGVTQTPRYLIKTRGQQVTLSCSPISGHRSVSWYQQTPGQGLQFLFEYFSETQRNKGNFPGRFSGRQFSNSRSEMNVSTLELGDSALYLCASSSGLAENNEQFFGPGTRLTVL.

The chain joins TRBV6-6 to TRBJ2-1; 7 nucleotides match TRBD2. The trim removed 3 bases at V and 3 bases at J, leaving 2 bases unmatched. The CDR3 consists of 14 residues. The V gene's germline CDR1 is MNHNY and CDR2 SVGAGI (reference sequence). CDR3 sequence reads: CASSYGGDYNEQFF. The CDR3 region has the DNA TGTGCCAGCAGTTATGGGGGGGACTACAATGAGCAGTTCTTC.

The rearrangement links TRBV14 to TRBJ2-1; D not resolved. Trimming shortened V by 4 bases and J by 5 bases, and 12 bases separated the two germline ends. This CDR3 is built from 14 residues. Germline V gene sequence: CDR1 SGHDN, CDR2 FVKESK. The CDR3 spells CASSPRIKNNEQFF. The CDR3 nucleotides read TGTGCCAGCAGCCCCAGAATCAAGAACAATGAGCAGTTCTTC.